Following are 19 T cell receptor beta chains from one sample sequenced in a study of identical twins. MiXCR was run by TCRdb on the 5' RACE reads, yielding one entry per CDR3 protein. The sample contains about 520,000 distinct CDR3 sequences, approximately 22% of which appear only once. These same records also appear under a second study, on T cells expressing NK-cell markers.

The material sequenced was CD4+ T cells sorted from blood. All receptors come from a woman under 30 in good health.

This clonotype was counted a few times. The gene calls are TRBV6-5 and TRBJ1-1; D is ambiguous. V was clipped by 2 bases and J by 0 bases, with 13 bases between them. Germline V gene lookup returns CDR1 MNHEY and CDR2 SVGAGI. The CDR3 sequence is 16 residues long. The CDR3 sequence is CASSYRAAHMNTEAFF. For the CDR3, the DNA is TGTGCCAGCAGTTACAGGGCAGCCCACATGAACACTGAAGCTTTCTTT.

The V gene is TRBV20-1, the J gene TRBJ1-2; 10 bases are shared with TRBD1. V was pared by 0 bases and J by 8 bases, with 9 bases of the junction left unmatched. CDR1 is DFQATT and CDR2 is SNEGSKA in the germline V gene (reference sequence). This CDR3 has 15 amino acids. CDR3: CSARDGTGASAGYTF. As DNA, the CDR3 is TGCAGTGCTAGAGACGGGACAGGGGCGTCGGCCGGCTACACCTTC.

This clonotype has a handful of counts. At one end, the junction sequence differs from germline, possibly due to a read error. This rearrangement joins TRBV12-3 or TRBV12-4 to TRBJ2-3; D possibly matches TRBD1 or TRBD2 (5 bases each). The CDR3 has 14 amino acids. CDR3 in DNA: TGTGCCAGCCGCCGCGAGGGCCTGACAGATACGCGGTATTTT. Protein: CASRREGLTDTRYF.

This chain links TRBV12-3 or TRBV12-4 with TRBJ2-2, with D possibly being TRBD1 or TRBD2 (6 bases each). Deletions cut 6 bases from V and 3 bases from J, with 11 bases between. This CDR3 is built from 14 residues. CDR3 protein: CASRGGQHTGELFF. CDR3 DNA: TGTGCCAGCAGGGGGGGACAACACACCGGGGAGCTGTTTTTT.

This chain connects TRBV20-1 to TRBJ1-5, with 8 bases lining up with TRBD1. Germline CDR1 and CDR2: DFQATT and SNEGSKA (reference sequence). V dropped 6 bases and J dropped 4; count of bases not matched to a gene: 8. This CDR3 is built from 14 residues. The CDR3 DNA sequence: TGCAGTGCCCCCAGCCGGACAGGGAATCAGCCCCAGCATTTT. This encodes CSAPSRTGNQPQHF.

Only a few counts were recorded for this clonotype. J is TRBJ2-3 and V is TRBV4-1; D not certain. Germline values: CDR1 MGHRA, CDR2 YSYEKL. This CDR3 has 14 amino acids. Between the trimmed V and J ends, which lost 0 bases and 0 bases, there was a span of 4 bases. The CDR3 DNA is TGCGCCAGCAGCCAAGATTTGAGCACAGATACGCAGTATTTT. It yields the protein CASSQDLSTDTQYF.

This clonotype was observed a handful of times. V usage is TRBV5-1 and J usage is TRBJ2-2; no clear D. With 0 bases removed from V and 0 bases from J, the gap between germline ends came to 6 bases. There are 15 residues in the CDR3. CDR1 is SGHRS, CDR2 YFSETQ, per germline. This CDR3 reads CASSLEGPNTGELFF. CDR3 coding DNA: TGCGCCAGCAGCTTGGAGGGCCCGAACACCGGGGAGCTGTTTTTT.

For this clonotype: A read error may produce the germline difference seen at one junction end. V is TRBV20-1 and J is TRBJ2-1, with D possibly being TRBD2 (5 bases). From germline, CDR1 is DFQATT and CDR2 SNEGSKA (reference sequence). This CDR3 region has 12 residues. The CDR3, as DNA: TGCAGTACTAGAGTTAACTACAATGAGCAGTTCTTC. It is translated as CSTRVNYNEQFF.

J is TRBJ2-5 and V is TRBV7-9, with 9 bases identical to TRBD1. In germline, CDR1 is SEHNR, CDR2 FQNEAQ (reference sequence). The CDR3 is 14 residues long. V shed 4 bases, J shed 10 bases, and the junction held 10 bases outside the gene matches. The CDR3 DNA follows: TGTGCCAGCAGCTCCGGGACAGGGATAGTGAACCAGTACTTC. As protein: CASSSGTGIVNQYF.

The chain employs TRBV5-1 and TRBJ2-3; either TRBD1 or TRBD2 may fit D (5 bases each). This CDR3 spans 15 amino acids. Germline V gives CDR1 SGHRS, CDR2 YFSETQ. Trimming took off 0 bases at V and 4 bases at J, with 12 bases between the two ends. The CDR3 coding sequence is TGCGCCAGCAGCTTGGCGGGGCCCGGGGCAGATACGCAGTATTTT. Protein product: CASSLAGPGADTQYF.

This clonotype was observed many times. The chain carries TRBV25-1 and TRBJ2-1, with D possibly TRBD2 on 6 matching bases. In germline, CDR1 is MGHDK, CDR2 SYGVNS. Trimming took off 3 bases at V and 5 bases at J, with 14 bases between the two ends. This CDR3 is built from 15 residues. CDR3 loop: CASSDPTSPHNEQFF. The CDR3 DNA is TGTGCCAGCAGTGACCCCACTAGCCCCCACAATGAGCAGTTCTTC. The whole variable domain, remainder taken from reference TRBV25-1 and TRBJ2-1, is EADIYQTPRYLVIGTGKKITLECSQTMGHDKMYWYQQDPGMELHLIHYSYGVNSTEKGDLSSESTVSRIRTEHFPLTLESARPSHTSQYLCASSDPTSPHNEQFFGPGTRLTVL.

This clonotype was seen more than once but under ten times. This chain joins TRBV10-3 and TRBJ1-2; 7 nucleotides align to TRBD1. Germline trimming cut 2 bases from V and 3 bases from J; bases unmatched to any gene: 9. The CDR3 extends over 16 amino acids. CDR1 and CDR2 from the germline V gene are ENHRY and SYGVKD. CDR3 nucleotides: TGTGCCATCAGTGAGCCATACAGGGGCAAACACTATGGCTACACCTTC. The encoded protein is CAISEPYRGKHYGYTF.

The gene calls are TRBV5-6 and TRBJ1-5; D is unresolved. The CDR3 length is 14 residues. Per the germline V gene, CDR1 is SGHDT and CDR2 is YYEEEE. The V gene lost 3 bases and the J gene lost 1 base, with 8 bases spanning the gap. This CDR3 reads CASSSPGSNQPQHF. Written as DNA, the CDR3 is TGTGCCAGCAGCTCGCCGGGGAGCAATCAGCCCCAGCATTTT.

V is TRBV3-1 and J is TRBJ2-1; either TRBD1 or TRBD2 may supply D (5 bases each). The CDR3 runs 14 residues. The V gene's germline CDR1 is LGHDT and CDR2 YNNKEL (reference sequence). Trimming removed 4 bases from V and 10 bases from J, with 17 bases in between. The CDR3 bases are TGTGCCAGCAGCCGACTATACCGGGACGGGGAGCAGTTCTTC. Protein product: CASSRLYRDGEQFF.

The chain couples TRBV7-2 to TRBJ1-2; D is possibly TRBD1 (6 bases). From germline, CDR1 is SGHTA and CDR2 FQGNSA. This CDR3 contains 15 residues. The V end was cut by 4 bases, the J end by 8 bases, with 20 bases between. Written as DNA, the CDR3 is TGTGCCAGCAGCTCCCCCACTGCGGGGGCGCAGGGCTACACCTTC. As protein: CASSSPTAGAQGYTF.

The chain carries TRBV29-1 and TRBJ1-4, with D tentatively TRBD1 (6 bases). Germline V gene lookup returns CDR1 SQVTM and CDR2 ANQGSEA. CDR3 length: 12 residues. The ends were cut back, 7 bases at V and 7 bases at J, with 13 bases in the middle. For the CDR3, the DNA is TGCAGCGCACAGGGCCCAAGTGAAAAACTGTTTTTT. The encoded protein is CSAQGPSEKLFF. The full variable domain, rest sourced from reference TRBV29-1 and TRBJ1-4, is SAVISQKPSRDICQRGTSLTIQCQVDSQVTMMFWYRQQPGQSLTLIATANQGSEATYESGFVIDKFPISRPNLTFSTLTVSNMSPEDSSIYLCSAQGPSEKLFFGSGTQLSVL.

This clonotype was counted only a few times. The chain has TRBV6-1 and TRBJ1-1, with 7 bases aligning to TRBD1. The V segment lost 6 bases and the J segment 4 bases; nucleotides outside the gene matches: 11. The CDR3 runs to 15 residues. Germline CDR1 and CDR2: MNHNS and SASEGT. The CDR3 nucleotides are TGTGCCAGCAGAACTGTCAGGGGGGGGAGCACTGAAGCTTTCTTT. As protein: CASRTVRGGSTEAFF.

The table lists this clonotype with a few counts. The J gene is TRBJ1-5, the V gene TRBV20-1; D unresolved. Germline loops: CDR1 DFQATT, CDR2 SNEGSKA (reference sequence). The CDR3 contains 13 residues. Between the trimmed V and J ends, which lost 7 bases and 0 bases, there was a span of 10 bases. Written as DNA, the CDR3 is TGCAGTGGGAGAGTCAATAGCAATCAGCCCCAGCATTTT. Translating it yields CSGRVNSNQPQHF.

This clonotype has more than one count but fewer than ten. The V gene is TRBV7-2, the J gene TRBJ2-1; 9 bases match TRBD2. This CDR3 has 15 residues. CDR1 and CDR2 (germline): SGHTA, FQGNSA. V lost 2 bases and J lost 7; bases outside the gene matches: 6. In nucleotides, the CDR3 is TGTGCCAGCAGCTTATACGCGGGAGGGCGGAATGAGCAGTTCTTC. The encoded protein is CASSLYAGGRNEQFF.